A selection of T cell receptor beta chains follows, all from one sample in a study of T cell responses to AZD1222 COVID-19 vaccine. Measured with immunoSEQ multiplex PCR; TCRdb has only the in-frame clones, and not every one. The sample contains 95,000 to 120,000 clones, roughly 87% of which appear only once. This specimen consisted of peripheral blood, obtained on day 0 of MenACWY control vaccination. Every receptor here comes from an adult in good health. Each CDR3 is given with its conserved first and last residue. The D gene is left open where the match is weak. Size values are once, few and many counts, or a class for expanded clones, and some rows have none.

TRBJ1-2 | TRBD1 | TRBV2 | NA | CASSPGQGAVGYTF | TGTGCCAGCAGTCCGGGACAGGGGGCGGTCGGCTACACCTTC
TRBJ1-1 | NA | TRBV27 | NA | CASSFGRGIGRTEAFF | TGTGCCAGCAGTTTTGGTAGGGGAATAGGACGAACTGAAGCTTTCTTT
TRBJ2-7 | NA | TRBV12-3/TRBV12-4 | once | CASSGGVYEQYF | TGTGCCAGCAGTGGGGGAGTCTACGAGCAGTACTTC
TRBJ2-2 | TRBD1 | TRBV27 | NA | CASSSPFQDRSTGELFF | TGTGCCAGCAGTTCGCCTTTTCAGGACAGGTCCACCGGGGAGCTGTTTTTT
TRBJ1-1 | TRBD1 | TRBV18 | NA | CASSQGQVGTEAFF | TGTGCCAGCTCTCAAGGACAGGTGGGCACTGAAGCTTTCTTT
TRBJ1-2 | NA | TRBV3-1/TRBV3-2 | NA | CASSHRPAGDYGYTF | TGTGCCAGCAGCCACCGGCCCGCAGGGGACTATGGCTACACCTTC
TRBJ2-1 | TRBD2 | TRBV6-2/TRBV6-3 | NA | CASSPGTSGYNEQFF | TGTGCCAGCAGCCCCGGGACTAGCGGTTACAATGAGCAGTTCTTC
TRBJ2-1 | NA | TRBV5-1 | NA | CASSPLLRANNEQFF | TGCGCCAGCAGCCCCCTCCTTCGGGCTAACAATGAGCAGTTCTTC
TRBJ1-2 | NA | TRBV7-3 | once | CASSLGQADGYTF | TGTGCCAGCAGCTTAGGGCAGGCCGATGGCTACACCTTC
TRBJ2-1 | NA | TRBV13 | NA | CASSLGPSGPVNEQFF | TGTGCCAGCAGCTTGGGTCCCAGCGGTCCTGTCAATGAGCAGTTCTTC
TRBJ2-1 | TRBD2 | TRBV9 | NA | CASSPGGKDEQFF | TGTGCCAGCAGCCCCGGGGGGAAGGATGAGCAGTTCTTC
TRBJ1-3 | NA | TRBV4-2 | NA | CASSLGTAGVSGNTIYF | TGTGCCAGCAGCCTTGGAACAGCGGGGGTGTCTGGAAACACCATATATTTT
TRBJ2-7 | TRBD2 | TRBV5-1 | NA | CASKSSGGWEQYF | TGCGCCAGCAAGTCTAGCGGGGGGTGGGAGCAGTACTTC
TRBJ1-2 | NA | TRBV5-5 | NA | CASSLGVGGSYGYTF | TGTGCCAGCAGCTTGGGAGTAGGGGGGAGCTATGGCTACACCTTC
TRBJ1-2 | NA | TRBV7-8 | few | CASSSGTSYGYTF | TGTGCCAGCAGCTCGGGTACGTCCTATGGCTACACCTTC
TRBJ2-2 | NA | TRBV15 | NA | CATSRVEGTGELFF | TGTGCCACCAGCAGAGTGGAAGGCACCGGGGAGCTGTTTTTT
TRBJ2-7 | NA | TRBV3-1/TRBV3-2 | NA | CASSPSHGTYEQYF | TGTGCCAGCAGCCCCTCGCACGGGACCTACGAGCAGTACTTC
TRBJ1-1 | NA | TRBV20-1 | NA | CSARIAGEAFF | TGCAGTGCTAGAATAGCAGGTGAAGCTTTCTTT
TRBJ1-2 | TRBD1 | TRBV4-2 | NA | CASSQDRGKDYGYTF | TGTGCCAGCAGCCAAGACAGGGGGAAGGACTATGGCTACACCTTC
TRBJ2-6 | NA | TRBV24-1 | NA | CATSDFETDFFSGANVLTF | TGTGCCACCAGTGATTTCGAGACGGATTTTTTCTCTGGGGCCAACGTCCTGACTTTC
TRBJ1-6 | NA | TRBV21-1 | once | CASSKVCLRGSPLHF | TGTGCCAGCAGCAAAGTCTGCCTGAGGGGTTCACCCCTCCACTTT
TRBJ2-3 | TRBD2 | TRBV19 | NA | CASSPRLAGVPDTQYF | TGTGCCAGTAGTCCCCGACTAGCGGGGGTTCCAGATACGCAGTATTTT
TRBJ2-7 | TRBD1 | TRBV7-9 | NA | CASSPGTADYEQYF | TGTGCCAGCAGCCCGGGGACAGCCGACTACGAGCAGTACTTC
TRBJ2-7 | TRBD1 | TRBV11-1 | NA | CASSLSPGQSEQYF | TGTGCCAGCAGCTTAAGCCCGGGACAGAGCGAGCAGTACTTC
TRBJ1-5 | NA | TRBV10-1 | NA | CASSNPGEAQHF | TGCGCCAGCAGCAATCCGGGTGAGGCCCAGCATTTT
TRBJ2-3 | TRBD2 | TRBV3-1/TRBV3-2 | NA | CASRLAGAGDTQYF | TGTGCCAGCAGGCTAGCGGGGGCCGGAGATACGCAGTATTTT
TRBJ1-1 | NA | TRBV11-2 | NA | CASSFEGFSTEAFF | TGTGCCAGCAGCTTTGAGGGGTTCAGCACTGAAGCTTTCTTT
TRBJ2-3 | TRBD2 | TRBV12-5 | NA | CASVDAGLAGEGGTADTQYF | TGTGCTAGTGTTGATGCGGGACTAGCGGGGGAAGGCGGCACAGCAGATACGCAGTATTTT
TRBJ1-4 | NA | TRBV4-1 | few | CASSQDRGGKLFF | TGCGCCAGCAGCCAAGATAGGGGAGGAAAACTGTTTTTT
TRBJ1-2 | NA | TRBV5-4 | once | CASSFSGGAKGYTF | TGTGCCAGCAGCTTCTCCGGGGGCGCCAAGGGCTACACCTTC
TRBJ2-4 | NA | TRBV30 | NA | CAWRGSTENIQYF | TGTGCCTGGCGCGGGTCAACTGAAAACATTCAGTACTTC
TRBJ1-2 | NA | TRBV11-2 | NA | CASSLDTGPYGYTF | TGTGCCAGCAGCTTGGATACAGGCCCCTATGGCTACACCTTC
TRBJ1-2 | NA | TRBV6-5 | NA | CASSPPGGEGYTF | TGTGCCAGCAGTCCCCCCGGGGGCGAAGGCTACACCTTC
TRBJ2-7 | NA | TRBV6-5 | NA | CASARGDLHYEQYF | TGTGCCAGCGCCCGGGGAGACCTCCACTACGAGCAGTACTTC
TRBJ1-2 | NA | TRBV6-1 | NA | CASSDHGAPTNYGYTF | TGTGCCAGCAGTGACCACGGGGCGCCCACTAACTATGGCTACACCTTC
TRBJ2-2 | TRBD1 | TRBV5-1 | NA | CASSDNRGRNGELFF | TGCGCCAGCAGCGATAACAGGGGGCGGAACGGGGAGCTGTTTTTT
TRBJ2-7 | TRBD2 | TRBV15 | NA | CATSRDVAGAPYEQYF | TGTGCCACCAGCAGAGATGTAGCGGGGGCCCCCTACGAGCAGTACTTC
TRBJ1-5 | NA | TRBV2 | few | CASRPDMNQPQHF | TGTGCCAGCAGGCCAGACATGAATCAGCCCCAGCATTTT
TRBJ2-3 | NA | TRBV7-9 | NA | CASSLGAGRTDTQYF | TGTGCCAGCAGCTTAGGGGCAGGGCGTACAGATACGCAGTATTTT
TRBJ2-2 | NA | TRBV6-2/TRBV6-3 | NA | CASSYSWNTGELFF | TGTGCCAGCAGTTACTCGTGGAACACCGGGGAGCTGTTTTTT
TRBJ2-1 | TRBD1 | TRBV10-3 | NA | CAISKGQGLNEQFF | TGTGCCATCAGTAAAGGACAGGGGTTGAATGAGCAGTTCTTC